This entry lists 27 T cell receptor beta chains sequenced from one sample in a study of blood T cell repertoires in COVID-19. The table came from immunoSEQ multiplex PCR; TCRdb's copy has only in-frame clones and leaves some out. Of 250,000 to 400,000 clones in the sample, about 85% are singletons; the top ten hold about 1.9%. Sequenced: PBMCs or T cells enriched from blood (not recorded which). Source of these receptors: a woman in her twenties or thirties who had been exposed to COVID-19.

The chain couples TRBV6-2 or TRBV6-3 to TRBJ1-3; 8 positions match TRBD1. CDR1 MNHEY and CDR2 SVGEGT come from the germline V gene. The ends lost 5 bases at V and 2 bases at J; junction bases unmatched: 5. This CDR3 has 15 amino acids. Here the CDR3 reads CASSTGGFAGNTIYF. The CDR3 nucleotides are TGTGCCAGCAGTACAGGGGGATTCGCTGGAAACACCATATATTTT.

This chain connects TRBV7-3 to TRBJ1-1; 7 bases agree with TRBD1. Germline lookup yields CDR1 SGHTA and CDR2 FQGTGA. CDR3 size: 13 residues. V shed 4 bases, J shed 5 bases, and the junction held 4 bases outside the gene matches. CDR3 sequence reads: CASSSGRGTEAFF. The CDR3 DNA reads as TGTGCCAGCAGCTCGGGCAGGGGGACTGAAGCTTTCTTT.

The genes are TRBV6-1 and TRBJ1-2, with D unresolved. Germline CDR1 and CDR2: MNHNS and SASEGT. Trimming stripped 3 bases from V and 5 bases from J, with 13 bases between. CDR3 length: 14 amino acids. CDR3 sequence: CASSEEGGFYGYTF. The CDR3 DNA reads TGTGCCAGCAGTGAGGAAGGAGGCTTTTATGGCTACACCTTC.

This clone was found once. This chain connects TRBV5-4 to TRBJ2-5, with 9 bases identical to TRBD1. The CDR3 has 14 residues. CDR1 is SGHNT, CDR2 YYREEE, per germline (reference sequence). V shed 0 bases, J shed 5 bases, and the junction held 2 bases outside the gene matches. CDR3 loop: CASSLGDRGETQYF. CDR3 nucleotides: TGTGCCAGCAGCTTGGGAGACAGGGGGGAGACCCAGTACTTC.

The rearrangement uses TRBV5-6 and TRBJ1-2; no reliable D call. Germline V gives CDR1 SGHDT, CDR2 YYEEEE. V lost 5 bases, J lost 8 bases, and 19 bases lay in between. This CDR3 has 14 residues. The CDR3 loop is CASSPLTEGRGYTF. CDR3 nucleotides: TGTGCCAGCAGTCCTCTAACGGAGGGCAGGGGCTACACCTTC.

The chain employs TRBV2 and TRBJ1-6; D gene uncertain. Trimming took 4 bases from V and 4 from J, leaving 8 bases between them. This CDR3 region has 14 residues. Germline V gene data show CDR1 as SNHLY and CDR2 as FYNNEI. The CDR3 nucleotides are TGTGCCAGCAGTGTCTCCAGGTATAATTCACCCCTCCACTTT. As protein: CASSVSRYNSPLHF.

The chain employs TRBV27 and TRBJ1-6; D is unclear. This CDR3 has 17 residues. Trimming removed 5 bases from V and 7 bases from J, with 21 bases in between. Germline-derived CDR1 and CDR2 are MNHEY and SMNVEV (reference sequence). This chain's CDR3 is CASSRYPRRGGNSPLHF. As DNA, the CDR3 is TGTGCCAGCAGTAGATACCCTCGGCGAGGAGGCAATTCACCCCTCCACTTT.

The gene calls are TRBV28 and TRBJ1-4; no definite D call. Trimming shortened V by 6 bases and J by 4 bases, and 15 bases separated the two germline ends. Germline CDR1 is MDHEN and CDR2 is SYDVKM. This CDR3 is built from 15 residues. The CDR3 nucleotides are TGTGCCAGCAGCTCCGCCGGGCGGGGTAATGAAAAACTGTTTTTT. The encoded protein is CASSSAGRGNEKLFF.

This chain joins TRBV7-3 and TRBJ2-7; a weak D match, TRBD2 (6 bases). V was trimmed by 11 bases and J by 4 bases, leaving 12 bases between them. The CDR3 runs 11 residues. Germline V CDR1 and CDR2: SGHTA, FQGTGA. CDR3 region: CAGQGRYEQYF. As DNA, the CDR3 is TGTGCCGGCCAAGGGAGGTACGAGCAGTACTTC.

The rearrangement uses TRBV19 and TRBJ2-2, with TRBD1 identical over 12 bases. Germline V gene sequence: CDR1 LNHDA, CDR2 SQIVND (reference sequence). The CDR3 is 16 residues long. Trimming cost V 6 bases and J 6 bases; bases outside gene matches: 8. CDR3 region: CASSVSGTGGSGELFF. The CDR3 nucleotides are TGTGCCAGTAGCGTTTCCGGGACAGGGGGCTCCGGGGAGCTGTTTTTT.

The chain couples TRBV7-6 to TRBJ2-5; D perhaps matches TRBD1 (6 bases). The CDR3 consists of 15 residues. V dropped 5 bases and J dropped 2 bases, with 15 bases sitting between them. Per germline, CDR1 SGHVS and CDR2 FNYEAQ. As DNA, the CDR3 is TGTGCCAGCAGCCAGACAAACAGGGTACAAGAGACCCAGTACTTC. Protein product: CASSQTNRVQETQYF.

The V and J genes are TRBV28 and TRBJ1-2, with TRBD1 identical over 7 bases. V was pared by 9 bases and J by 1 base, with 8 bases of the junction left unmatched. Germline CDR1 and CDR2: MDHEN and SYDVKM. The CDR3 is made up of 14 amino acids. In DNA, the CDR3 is TGTGCCAGTATACAGGGGAGCCTTAACTATGGCTACACCTTC. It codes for CASIQGSLNYGYTF.

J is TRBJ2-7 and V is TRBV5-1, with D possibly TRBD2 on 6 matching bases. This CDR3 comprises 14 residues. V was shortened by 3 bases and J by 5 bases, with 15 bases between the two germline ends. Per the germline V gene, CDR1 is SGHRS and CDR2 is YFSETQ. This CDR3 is CASSSLGTPNEQYF. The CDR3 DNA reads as TGCGCCAGCAGCTCCCTAGGGACTCCCAACGAGCAGTACTTC.

CDR3 amino acids: CASRSEGGNTEAFF. The DNA for the CDR3 is TGTGCCAGCAGGTCTGAGGGAGGTAACACTGAAGCTTTCTTT. The V call is TRBV9, the J call TRBJ1-1; D call uncertain. This CDR3 has 14 residues. Between the trimmed V and J ends, which lost 5 bases and 2 bases, there was a span of 13 bases. Germline-derived CDR1 and CDR2 are SGDLS and YYNGEE.

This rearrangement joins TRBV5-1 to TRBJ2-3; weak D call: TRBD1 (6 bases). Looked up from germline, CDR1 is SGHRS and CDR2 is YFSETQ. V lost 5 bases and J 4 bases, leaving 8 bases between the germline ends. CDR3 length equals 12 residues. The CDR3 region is CASRQGSDTQYF. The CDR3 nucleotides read TGCGCCAGCAGACAGGGATCAGATACGCAGTATTTT.

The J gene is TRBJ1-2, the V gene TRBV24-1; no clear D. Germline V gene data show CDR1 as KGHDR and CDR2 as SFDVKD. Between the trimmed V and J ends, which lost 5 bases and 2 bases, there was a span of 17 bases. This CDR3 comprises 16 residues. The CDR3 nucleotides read TGTGCCACCAGTGGAAGAGGGAGGGATGAAAACTATGGCTACACCTTC. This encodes CATSGRGRDENYGYTF.

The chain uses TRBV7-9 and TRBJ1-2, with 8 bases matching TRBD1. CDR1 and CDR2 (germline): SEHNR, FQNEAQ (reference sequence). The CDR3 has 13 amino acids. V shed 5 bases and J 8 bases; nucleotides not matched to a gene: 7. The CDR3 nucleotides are TGTGCCAGCAGCCCGACAGGGGAATACGGCTACACCTTC. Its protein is CASSPTGEYGYTF. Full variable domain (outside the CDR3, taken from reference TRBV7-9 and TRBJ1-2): DTGVSQNPRHKITKRGQNVTFRCDPISEHNRLYWYRQTLGQGPEFLTYFQNEAQLEKSRLLSDRFSAERPKGSFSTLEIQRTEQGDSAMYLCASSPTGEYGYTFGSGTRLTVV.

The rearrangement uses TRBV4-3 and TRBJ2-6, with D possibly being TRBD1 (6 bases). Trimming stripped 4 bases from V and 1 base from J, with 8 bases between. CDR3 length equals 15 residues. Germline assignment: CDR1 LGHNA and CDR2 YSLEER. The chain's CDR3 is CASSPDSSGANVLTF. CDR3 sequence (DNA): TGCGCCAGCAGCCCGGACAGTTCTGGGGCCAACGTCCTGACTTTC.

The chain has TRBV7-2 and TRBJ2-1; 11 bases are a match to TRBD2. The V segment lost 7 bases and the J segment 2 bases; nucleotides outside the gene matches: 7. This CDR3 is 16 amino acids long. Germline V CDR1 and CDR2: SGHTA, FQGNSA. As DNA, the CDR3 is TGTGCCAGCACCGTTAGCGGGGGGGCCCCCTACAATGAGCAGTTCTTC. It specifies CASTVSGGAPYNEQFF.

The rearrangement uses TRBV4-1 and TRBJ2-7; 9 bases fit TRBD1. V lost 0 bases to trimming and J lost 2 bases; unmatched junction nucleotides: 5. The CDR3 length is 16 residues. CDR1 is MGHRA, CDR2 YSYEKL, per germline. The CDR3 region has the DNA TGCGCCAGCAGCCAAGAACCGGGACAGGGCGCCTACGAGCAGTACTTC. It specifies CASSQEPGQGAYEQYF.

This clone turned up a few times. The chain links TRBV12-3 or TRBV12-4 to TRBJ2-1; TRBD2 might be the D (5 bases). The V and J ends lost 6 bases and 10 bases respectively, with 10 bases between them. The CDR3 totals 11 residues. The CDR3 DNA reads TGTGCCAGCAGACTAGACTCCGAGCAGTTCTTC. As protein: CASRLDSEQFF.

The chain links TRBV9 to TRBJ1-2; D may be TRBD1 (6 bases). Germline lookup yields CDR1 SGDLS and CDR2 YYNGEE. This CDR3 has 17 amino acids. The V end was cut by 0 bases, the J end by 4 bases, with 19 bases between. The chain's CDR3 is CASSVAPQGFGGYGYTF. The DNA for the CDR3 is TGTGCCAGCAGCGTAGCTCCACAGGGATTTGGTGGCTATGGCTACACCTTC.

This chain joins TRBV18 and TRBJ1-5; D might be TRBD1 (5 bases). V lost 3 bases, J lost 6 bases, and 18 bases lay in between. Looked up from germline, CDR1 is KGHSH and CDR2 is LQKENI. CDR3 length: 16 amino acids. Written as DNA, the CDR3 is TGTGCCAGCTCACCTGGGCAGGGTGAGAACGGTCAGCCCCAGCATTTT. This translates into CASSPGQGENGQPQHF.

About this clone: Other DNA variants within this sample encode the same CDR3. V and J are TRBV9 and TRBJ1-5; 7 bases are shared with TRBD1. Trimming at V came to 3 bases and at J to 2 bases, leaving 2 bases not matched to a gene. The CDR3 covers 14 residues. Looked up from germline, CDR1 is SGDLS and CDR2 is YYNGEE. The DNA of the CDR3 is TGTGCCAGCAGCGCTGGGACAGGCAATCAGCCCCAGCATTTT. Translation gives CASSAGTGNQPQHF.

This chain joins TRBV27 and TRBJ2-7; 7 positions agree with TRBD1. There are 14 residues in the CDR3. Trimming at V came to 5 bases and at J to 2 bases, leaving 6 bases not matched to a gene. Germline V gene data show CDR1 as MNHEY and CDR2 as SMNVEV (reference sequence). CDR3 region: CASSRGQLTYEQYF. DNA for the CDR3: TGTGCCAGCAGTAGGGGACAGCTGACCTACGAGCAGTACTTC.

DNA of the CDR3: TGTGCCAGCAGTGAGACCGGGACAGGGTTTGGCACAGATACGCAGTATTTT. Residues: CASSETGTGFGTDTQYF. The chain couples TRBV28 to TRBJ2-3; TRBD1 matches 9 bases. V shed 5 bases, J shed 1 base, and the junction held 10 bases outside the gene matches. Germline-derived CDR1 and CDR2 are MDHEN and SYDVKM. The CDR3 runs to 17 residues.

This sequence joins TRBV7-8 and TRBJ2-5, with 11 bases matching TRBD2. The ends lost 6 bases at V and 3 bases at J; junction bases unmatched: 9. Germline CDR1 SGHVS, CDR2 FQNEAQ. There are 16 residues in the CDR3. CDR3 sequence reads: CASRYRSGLAEETQYF. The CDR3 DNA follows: TGTGCCAGCAGATATCGCTCGGGACTAGCGGAAGAGACCCAGTACTTC. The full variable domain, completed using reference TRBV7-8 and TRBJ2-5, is GAGVSQSPRYKVAKRGQDVALRCDPISGHVSLFWYQQALGQGPEFLTYFQNEAQLDKSGLPSDRFFAERPEGSVSTLKIQRTQQEDSAVYLCASRYRSGLAEETQYFGPGTRLLVL.